The clone carrying this TCR beta chain has just a few counts. The data were obtained in a study of early T cells in non-severe SARS-CoV-2 infection. The ends lost 3 bases at V and 4 bases at J; junction bases unmatched: 2. The V gene's germline CDR1 is GTSNPN and CDR2 SVGIG (reference sequence). This CDR3 contains 13 residues. TCRdb used MiXCR to reprocess the 5' RACE reads, holding one entry per CDR3 protein. The sample carries around 93,000 distinct CDR3 sequences, roughly 12% recorded once. Sequenced material: whole blood, taken at baseline. The TCR was taken from an adult who was a healthcare worker with PCR-confirmed SARS-CoV-2 infection or an uninfected control (not recorded which). The V and J genes are TRBV30 and TRBJ1-2; 10 positions match TRBD1. CDR3: CAWRGQGSYGYTF. The CDR3 DNA reads TGTGCCTGGAGGGGACAGGGGAGCTATGGCTACACCTTC. The full variable domain, rest sourced from reference TRBV30 and TRBJ1-2, is SQTIHQWPATLVQPVGSPLSLECTVEGTSNPNLYWYRQAAGRGLQLLFYSVGIGQISSEVPQNLSASRPQDRQFILSSKKLLLSDSGFYLCAWRGQGSYGYTFGSGTRLTVV.